This entry lists 28 T cell receptor beta chains sequenced from one sample in a study of metastatic and nonmetastatic thyroid tumors. TCRdb re-clonotyped the PCR reads via MiXCR. In the table there are about 39,000 clones, 15% to 20% of which are singletons. All patients reached thyroid surgery having received no treatment beforehand. The specimen was tumor tissue. The receptors originated from a female donor with papillary thyroid cancer or a benign thyroid nodule (not recorded which). Some clones in this sample may be carry-over from other donors' samples.

This clone appeared a few times. A clone one base away is much larger, so this may be a read error. J is TRBJ2-3 and V is TRBV7-2; D unclear. The CDR3 totals 12 residues. Germline CDR1 is SGHTA and CDR2 is FQGNSA. Trimming removed 4 bases from V and 5 bases from J, with 7 bases in between. CDR3 bases: TGTGCCAGCAGCTCCATAGTAGATACGCAGTATTTT. Translated, it gives CASSSIVDTQYF.

The chain is built from TRBV9 and TRBJ2-1; TRBD2 agrees at 9 bases. V dropped 5 bases and J dropped 9; count of bases not matched to a gene: 21. The CDR3 consists of 18 residues. CDR1 SGDLS and CDR2 YYNGEE come from the germline V gene. For the CDR3, the DNA is TGTGCCAGCAGTGCCTCCCGCAGGGTTAGCGGGGGAGGCGGTGAGCAGTTCTTC. This sequence encodes CASSASRRVSGGGGEQFF.

This clone was recorded only once. This chain links TRBV11-2 with TRBJ1-5; D remains ambiguous. V lost 5 bases and J lost 3, with 8 bases in between. Germline V gives CDR1 SGHAT, CDR2 FQNNGV. This CDR3 is built from 13 residues. The DNA of the CDR3 is TGTGCCAGCAGCCTTTTCACCAATCAGCCCCAGCATTTT. Protein: CASSLFTNQPQHF.

A note on this clone: An end of the junction does not agree with germline; a read error may underlie this. V and J are TRBV4-3 and TRBJ1-2; D call uncertain. CDR3 length equals 16 residues. Per germline, CDR1 LGHNA and CDR2 YSLEER. CDR3 protein: CASSQDWATRPHGYAF. CDR3 nucleotides: TGCGCCAGCAGCCAAGATTGGGCAACCCGACCCCATGGCTACGCCTTC.

This clone appeared a few times. This chain links TRBV6-1 with TRBJ2-1; 7 bases are shared with TRBD2. CDR3 length equals 16 residues. The J segment lost 8 bases and the V segment lost 5 bases, leaving 15 bases of the junction unmatched. Germline CDR1 MNHNS, CDR2 SASEGT. In DNA form, the CDR3 reads TGTGCCAGCAGTAGCCGGGACTACAATACTTGGGATGAGCAGTTCTTC. Protein: CASSSRDYNTWDEQFF.

This clone was seen ten or more times. The chain uses TRBV7-9 and TRBJ2-7; 9 bases align to TRBD2. Trimming removed 4 bases from V and 3 bases from J; junction bases left unmatched: 4. The germline gives CDR1 SEHNR, CDR2 FQNEAQ (reference sequence). This CDR3 is built from 14 residues. CDR3 nucleotide sequence: TGTGCCAGCAGCTGGGGACTAGCCCGCTACGAGCAGTACTTC. This translates into CASSWGLARYEQYF.

This clone was seen at least ten times. The chain has TRBV20-1 and TRBJ2-1; 8 bases are shared with TRBD2. The V gene end was trimmed by 8 bases and the J gene end by 12 bases; junction bases not matched to a gene: 15. The CDR3 spans 13 residues. Germline V gene lookup returns CDR1 DFQATT and CDR2 SNEGSKA (reference sequence). DNA of the CDR3: TGCAGTTCATACGGGGGGGCCAACATACCGCAGTTCTTC. This codes for CSSYGGANIPQFF.

This clone has a count of ten or more. The chain has TRBV11-1 and TRBJ2-3; the D is unclear. V was trimmed by 1 base and J by 2 bases, leaving 13 bases between them. Germline values: CDR1 SGHAT, CDR2 FQDESV (reference sequence). The CDR3 length is 16 residues. The CDR3 region has the DNA TGTGCCAGCAGCTTAGGGTCCGGCAGCCCCACAGATACGCAGTATTTT. It translates to CASSLGSGSPTDTQYF.

This clone showed up many times. The chain uses TRBV4-1 and TRBJ2-7, with 7 bases fitting TRBD1. This CDR3 contains 13 residues. V lost 1 base and J lost 7; bases outside the gene matches: 4. Germline V gives CDR1 MGHRA, CDR2 YSYEKL. CDR3: CASSQARGWEQYF. In DNA form, the CDR3 reads TGCGCCAGCAGCCAAGCCAGGGGGTGGGAGCAGTACTTC.

This clone was recorded many times. The rearrangement links TRBV7-2 to TRBJ1-1; D uncertain. Germline V gene lookup returns CDR1 SGHTA and CDR2 FQGNSA. Deletions cut 1 base from V and 7 bases from J, with 13 bases between. The CDR3 consists of 14 residues. CDR3 in DNA: TGTGCCAGCAGCTTAGTTTCTTTTAGGCATGAAGCTTTCTTT. Translated: CASSLVSFRHEAFF.

As to this clone: Germline and junction disagree at one end, which may indicate a read error. This rearrangement joins TRBV11-3 to TRBJ2-7; D not resolved. The CDR3 is made up of 13 amino acids. Germline V CDR1 and CDR2: SGHNT, YENEEA. The CDR3 is CASILDPRNDQYF. CDR3 nucleotides: TGTGCCAGCATCTTAGATCCGAGGAACGATCAGTACTTC.

Ten or more counts support this clone. The chain combines TRBV11-1 with TRBJ2-7; 8 bases align to TRBD1. V shed 5 bases, J shed 5 bases, and the junction held 14 bases outside the gene matches. Per the germline V gene, CDR1 is SGHAT and CDR2 is FQDESV (reference sequence). The CDR3 covers 16 residues. The CDR3 protein is CASSPPSSQGAHEQYF. The CDR3 DNA sequence: TGTGCCAGCAGCCCCCCCTCCTCCCAGGGGGCTCACGAGCAGTACTTC.

This clone was observed a few times. The rearrangement links TRBV25-1 to TRBJ1-5, with 10 bases lining up with TRBD1. Trimming at V came to 3 bases and at J to 5 bases, leaving 7 bases not matched to a gene. The germline CDR1 and CDR2 sequences are MGHDK and SYGVNS. CDR3 size: 16 residues. The CDR3 DNA sequence: TGTGCCAGCAGTGACTCGGGGGACAGGGGACATCAGCCCCAGCATTTT. It translates to CASSDSGDRGHQPQHF.

This clone was detected many times. V and J are TRBV7-2 and TRBJ1-3; D is uncertain. The V and J ends lost 1 base and 2 bases respectively, with 6 bases between them. Per the germline V gene, CDR1 is SGHTA and CDR2 is FQGNSA. The CDR3 runs 14 residues. The CDR3 coding sequence is TGTGCCAGCAGCTTAGGGGAGACTGGAAACACCATATATTTT. Its protein product is CASSLGETGNTIYF.

This clone has ten or more counts. The genes are TRBV10-1 and TRBJ2-4; 8 positions match TRBD2. This CDR3 comprises 14 residues. CDR1 and CDR2 (germline): WNHNN, SYGVQD (reference sequence). V trimming: 3 bases; J trimming: 6 bases; junction bases outside the gene matches: 4. The CDR3 DNA follows: TGCGCCAGCAGTGAAAAGCGGGAGAGAAACATTCAGTACTTC. Residues: CASSEKRERNIQYF.

Note on this clone: A clone one base away is much larger, so this may be a read error. The V and J genes are TRBV7-9 and TRBJ2-5, with 8 bases aligning to TRBD2. Trimming at V came to 5 bases and at J to 5 bases, leaving 10 bases not matched to a gene. In germline, CDR1 is SEHNR, CDR2 FQNEAQ (reference sequence). The length of the CDR3 is 15 residues. CDR3 coding DNA: TGTGCCAGCAGCCTACATACGGGGGGGCCGGAGACCCAGTACTTC. Residues: CASSLHTGGPETQYF.

The table lists this clone with many counts. The chain is built from TRBV10-2 and TRBJ2-7; TRBD2 matches 13 bases. This CDR3 comprises 14 residues. In germline, CDR1 is WSHSY, CDR2 SAAADI. Trimming cost V 9 bases and J 1 base; bases outside gene matches: 3. CDR3 nucleotides: TGCGCCAGTAGGGGACTAGCGGGATCCTACGAGCAGTACTTC. This translates into CASRGLAGSYEQYF.

In its sample, this clone was seen a few times. The chain joins TRBV6-1 to TRBJ2-7; 10 positions match TRBD2. This CDR3 is 14 amino acids long. V was pared by 6 bases and J by 7 bases, with 9 bases of the junction left unmatched. Per the germline V gene, CDR1 is MNHNS and CDR2 is SASEGT. CDR3 sequence: CASSRVGLAVEQYF. DNA for the CDR3: TGTGCCAGCAGCCGTGTAGGACTAGCGGTGGAGCAGTACTTC.

In this sample, this clone turned up a few times. At one end, the junction sequence differs from germline, possibly due to a read error. The chain couples TRBV6-1 to TRBJ1-6, with a possible D match to TRBD1 (6 bases). The length of the CDR3 is 15 residues. The germline V gene encodes CDR1 MNHNS and CDR2 SASEGT. The DNA for the CDR3 is TGTGCCAGCCACCAAGCGGGGGCGGGAGGTTCACCCCTGCACTTT. It specifies CASHQAGAGGSPLHF.

This chain links TRBV10-3 with TRBJ1-2, with 9 bases matching TRBD1. The CDR3 spans 15 residues. V dropped 7 bases and J dropped 4; count of bases not matched to a gene: 10. Germline CDR1 reads ENHRY; CDR2 reads SYGVKD. Here the CDR3 reads CAIIYPGQGAYGYTF. CDR3 sequence (DNA): TGTGCCATCATCTATCCGGGACAGGGAGCCTATGGCTACACCTTC.

This clone was counted ten times or more. V and J are TRBV6-2 or TRBV6-3 and TRBJ2-5; 9 nucleotides align to TRBD2. Trimming cost V 0 bases and J 2 bases; bases outside gene matches: 4. The CDR3 covers 16 residues. Per germline, CDR1 MNHEY and CDR2 SVGEGT. CDR3: CASSYSSGGSQETQYF. The CDR3 bases are TGTGCCAGCAGTTACTCTAGCGGGGGTAGTCAAGAGACCCAGTACTTC.

This clone was observed at least ten times. V and J are TRBV25-1 and TRBJ1-1; the match to TRBD1 covers 11 bases. The germline V gene has CDR1 MGHDK and CDR2 SYGVNS. This CDR3 is built from 16 residues. V shed 4 bases, J shed 5 bases, and the junction held 9 bases outside the gene matches. DNA of the CDR3: TGTGCCAGCAGTGCCAATCCGGGACAGGGGGTGACTGAAGCTTTCTTT. Translating it yields CASSANPGQGVTEAFF.

This clone is medium-sized (0.01 to 0.1%). The CDR3 bases are TGTGCCAGCTCGACTAGCGGGGCGTTTAGGGAGCAGTACTTC. Its protein is CASSTSGAFREQYF. V is TRBV28 and J is TRBJ2-7; 11 bases fit TRBD2. The length of the CDR3 is 14 residues. Germline V gene data show CDR1 as MDHEN and CDR2 as SYDVKM. The V segment lost 8 bases and the J segment 7 bases; nucleotides outside the gene matches: 10.

In its sample, this clone was seen many times. The J gene is TRBJ2-7, the V gene TRBV2, with D uncertain. The CDR3 has 10 amino acids. Trimming took off 4 bases at V and 4 bases at J, with 2 bases between the two ends. Germline V CDR1 and CDR2: SNHLY, FYNNEI. The CDR3 nucleotides read TGTGCCAGCAGTGGTTACGAGCAGTACTTC. Translating gives CASSGYEQYF.

On this clone itself: This may come from a read error, since a much larger clone is one base off. This chain joins TRBV6-1 and TRBJ2-1; TRBD2 agrees at 7 bases. This CDR3 comprises 15 residues. Germline CDR1 is MNHNS and CDR2 is SASEGT. CDR3 nucleotide sequence: TGTGCCGGCAGTGAATGGGCTAGCGGATGCAATGAGCAGTTCTTC. Translation: CAGSEWASGCNEQFF.

The table lists this clone with many counts. This chain joins TRBV12-3 or TRBV12-4 and TRBJ1-2; D is uncertain. Trimming pared 0 bases from V and 2 bases from J, leaving 13 bases between. The CDR3 contains 16 residues. Here the CDR3 DNA reads TGTGCCAGCAGTTTAGCCCCGGCCGGACGCAACTATGGCTACACCTTC. Its protein is CASSLAPAGRNYGYTF.

This chain uses TRBV12-5 with TRBJ2-1; perhaps TRBD2 as D (5 bases). Trimming cost V 3 bases and J 8 bases, with 20 bases left between them. The CDR3 covers 16 residues. The germline gives CDR1 LGHNT, CDR2 FRNRAP. The chain's CDR3 is CASGLGGQVHLDEQFF. The CDR3 nucleotides are TGTGCTAGTGGTTTAGGCGGGCAGGTCCATCTCGATGAGCAGTTCTTC.

This clone was seen ten or more times. CDR3 sequence: CAWSVTAFNEQFF. For the CDR3, the DNA is TGTGCCTGGAGTGTAACGGCTTTCAATGAGCAGTTCTTC. V gene TRBV30 combines with J gene TRBJ2-1; unclear D gene. Looked up from germline, CDR1 is GTSNPN and CDR2 is SVGIG (reference sequence). V was cut by 0 bases and J by 6 bases, with 9 bases left in between. The CDR3 contains 13 residues.